The T cell receptor beta chain under discussion was sequenced for a study of PD-1 blockade in classical Hodgkin lymphoma. Findings of the study overall: In newly diagnosed patients, baseline TCR diversity was reportedly below that of healthy donors. Baseline diversity in complete responders resembled that of newly diagnosed patients. The causes of the repertoire differences, possibly disease activity or prior therapy, remain undefined.

Clones were sequenced by immunoSEQ multiplex PCR, and TCRdb holds only the in-frame ones, with some missing. The sample lists about 41,000 clones; approximately 70% were seen once. Documented time point: cycle 4 day 1 (C4D1), after 6 weeks of nivolumab. With no exception, relapse followed autologous stem cell transplantation in all patients, and brentuximab vedotin exposure varied. With regard to this clone: The target antigen is unknown.

The CDR3 loop spans 17 amino acids. Germline loops: CDR1 SGHDT, CDR2 YYEEEE. Trimming took 6 bases from V and 4 from J; bases not matched to a gene: 15. The sequence came from a human donor with classical Hodgkin lymphoma. Sequencing used peripheral blood mononuclear cells (PBMCs), obtained before the fourth cycle of nivolumab. The chain uses TRBV5-6 and TRBJ1-2, with TRBD1 matching 10 bases. The CDR3 region is CASNQIFRDRGTYGYTF. The CDR3 DNA reads as TGTGCCAGCAACCAAATCTTCAGGGACAGGGGAACCTATGGCTACACCTTC.